The 31 T cell receptor beta chains below were found in one sample sequenced in a study of cytomegalovirus exposure and HLA in healthy donors. The PCR contained 60 Vbeta and 13 Jbeta primers. Produced via immunoSEQ multiplex PCR; TCRdb's table is partial and in-frame only. Among 90,000 to 140,000 clones listed, 76% were seen once. The source material was PBMCs. The source is a man aged 40-49 years in good health and CMV-seropositive.

V usage is TRBV4-1 and J usage is TRBJ1-1; D not resolved. Germline V gene sequence: CDR1 MGHRA, CDR2 YSYEKL. This CDR3 comprises 13 residues. The V and J ends lost 5 bases and 6 bases respectively, with 13 bases between them. The CDR3 loop is CASSVKGGAEAFF. In nucleotides, the CDR3 is TGCGCCAGCAGCGTTAAGGGAGGCGCTGAAGCTTTCTTT.

The rearrangement joins TRBV5-5 to TRBJ1-5, with a tentative D call TRBD1 (6 bases). CDR1 and CDR2 from the germline V gene are SGHKS and YYEKEE (reference sequence). Trimming shortened V by 6 bases and J by 4 bases, and 14 bases separated the two germline ends. The CDR3 is made up of 14 amino acids. The CDR3 DNA reads TGTGCCAGCAACACACAGGGAGGGAATCAGCCCCAGCATTTT. Protein sequence: CASNTQGGNQPQHF.

For this clone: The junction departs from germline at one end; a sequencing error may be responsible. The chain employs TRBV7-2 and TRBJ2-7; TRBD2 agrees at 8 bases. Per germline, CDR1 SGHTA and CDR2 FQGNSA. The CDR3 length is 15 residues. DNA of the CDR3: TGTGCCAGCAGCTTAAACGGCGGGGGGATCTACGAGCAGTGCTTC. Translation gives CASSLNGGGIYEQCF.

This clone has more than one count but fewer than ten. The chain links TRBV21-1 to TRBJ1-2; TRBD1, the D gene given by the table, was not confirmed from the DNA. TRBV21-1 is a documented pseudogene. The CDR3 is made up of 16 amino acids. CDR3 region: CASSIRQGGTAYGYTF. The CDR3 DNA follows: TGTGCCAGCAGCATAAGGCAGGGCGGAACTGCCTATGGCTACACCTTC.

The chain combines TRBV30 with TRBJ1-2; TRBD1 aligns across 7 bases. The CDR3 runs 15 residues. With 3 bases clipped from V and 4 bases from J, the junction kept 11 bases outside the gene matches. CDR1 and CDR2 from the germline V gene are GTSNPN and SVGIG (reference sequence). The CDR3 DNA reads TGTGCCTGGAGCCCTCAGACAGGGAGCGTCTATGGCTACACCTTC. Translating gives CAWSPQTGSVYGYTF.

The sample holds a few counts of this clone. The chain uses TRBV13 and TRBJ2-5; 7 bases map to TRBD2. This CDR3 contains 15 residues. CDR1 is PRHDT and CDR2 is FYEKMQ in the germline V gene (reference sequence). Losses at the gene ends were 4 bases for V and 5 bases for J; bases not matched to a gene: 10. This chain's CDR3 is CASSWSGIREETQYF. The CDR3 DNA is TGTGCCAGCAGCTGGAGCGGGATACGGGAGGAGACCCAGTACTTC. Together with reference TRBV13 and TRBJ2-5, the CDR3 gives the full variable domain: AAGVIQSPRHLIKEKRETATLKCYPIPRHDTVYWYQQGPGQDPQFLISFYEKMQSDKGSIPDRFSAQQFSDYHSELNMSSLELGDSALYFCASSWSGIREETQYFGPGTRLLVL.

On this clone itself: The sample has other DNA sequences that encode this CDR3 too. This chain joins TRBV5-6 and TRBJ2-2; 7 bases align to TRBD2. CDR3 size: 16 residues. The V gene's germline CDR1 is SGHDT and CDR2 YYEEEE. V was pared by 5 bases and J by 4 bases, with 11 bases of the junction left unmatched. This CDR3 reads CASRLYQGGITGELFF. CDR3 nucleotides: TGTGCCAGCAGACTGTATCAGGGAGGGATCACCGGGGAGCTGTTTTTT.

This chain connects TRBV7-9 to TRBJ2-7; unclear D gene. This CDR3 region has 12 residues. V lost 5 bases, J lost 5 bases, and 10 bases lay in between. CDR1 is SEHNR, CDR2 FQNEAQ, per germline (reference sequence). This CDR3 reads CASSRLEDEQYF. The CDR3 region has the DNA TGTGCCAGCAGCCGTCTAGAGGACGAGCAGTACTTC.

Remarks on this clone: Distinct nucleotide sequences in the sample also encode this CDR3. The chain carries TRBV9 and TRBJ1-2; weak D call: TRBD1 (5 bases). The CDR3 runs to 15 residues. Germline loops: CDR1 SGDLS, CDR2 YYNGEE. Trimming took off 0 bases at V and 6 bases at J, with 15 bases between the two ends. The CDR3: CASSVGAGGKDGYTF. Here the CDR3 DNA reads TGTGCCAGCAGCGTAGGGGCGGGGGGGAAGGATGGCTACACCTTC.

The rearrangement joins TRBV30 to TRBJ2-2, with D tentatively TRBD1 (5 bases). The CDR3 is made up of 14 amino acids. The germline V gene encodes CDR1 GTSNPN and CDR2 SVGIG (reference sequence). The V end lost 0 bases, the J end lost 6 bases, and 11 bases lay between the germline ends. As DNA, the CDR3 is TGTGCCTGGAGTGTAGGACACCGATCCGGGGAGCTGTTTTTT. Its translation: CAWSVGHRSGELFF.

This clone occurred a few times. The junction departs from germline at one end; a sequencing error may be responsible. This chain joins TRBV11-2 and TRBJ2-7, with 8 bases lining up with TRBD2. This CDR3 spans 13 amino acids. CDR1 is SGHAT, CDR2 FQNNGV, per germline. Written as DNA, the CDR3 is TGTGCCAGCAGCTTAGGACGGGAGGGGAGCCCCTTCTTC. Translating gives CASSLGREGSPFF. Full variable domain (rest looked up from reference TRBV11-2 and TRBJ2-7): EAGVAQSPRYKIIEKRQSVAFWCNPISGHATLYWYQQILGQGPKLLIQFQNNGVVDDSQLPKDRFSAERLKGVDSTLKIQPAKLEDSAVYLCASSLGREGSPFFGPGTRLTVT.

This chain links TRBV4-2 with TRBJ2-7, with 9 bases aligning to TRBD1. Germline CDR1 is LGHNA and CDR2 is YNFKEQ. After removal of 3 bases from V and 4 bases from J, the junction contained 7 bases not matched to a gene. CDR3 length equals 15 residues. The CDR3 DNA reads as TGTGCCAGCAGCCAGTCGACAGGGGGATTATACGAGCAGTACTTC. Protein product: CASSQSTGGLYEQYF.

This clone was counted only a few times. CDR3 sequence: CASSQGLAGGVDGYEQYF. For the CDR3, the DNA is TGCGCCAGCAGTCAGGGACTAGCGGGAGGAGTTGACGGGTACGAGCAGTACTTC. The rearrangement links TRBV10-2 to TRBJ2-7; 15 bases map to TRBD2. The CDR3 extends over 18 amino acids. Germline CDR1 is WSHSY and CDR2 is SAAADI. V lost 5 bases to trimming and J lost 4 bases; unmatched junction nucleotides: 12.

V usage is TRBV6-5 and J usage is TRBJ1-1; D uncertain. The CDR3 length is 14 residues. The V and J ends lost 5 bases and 7 bases respectively, with 17 bases between them. CDR1 MNHEY and CDR2 SVGAGI come from the germline V gene. CDR3 residues: CASSGGHQWLEAFF. The DNA for the CDR3 is TGTGCCAGCAGTGGCGGTCACCAGTGGCTTGAAGCTTTCTTT.

The J gene is TRBJ1-5, the V gene TRBV6-5; 9 positions agree with TRBD1. The germline V gene encodes CDR1 MNHEY and CDR2 SVGAGI. The CDR3 is 16 amino acids. The J segment lost 3 bases and the V segment lost 4 bases, leaving 7 bases of the junction unmatched. The CDR3 region is CASSSGTGLNNQPQHF. Written as DNA, the CDR3 is TGTGCCAGCAGTTCGGGGACAGGGCTTAACAATCAGCCCCAGCATTTT.

The V gene is TRBV6-5, the J gene TRBJ1-1, with 8 bases lining up with TRBD1. This CDR3 is built from 14 residues. Trimming cost V 4 bases and J 1 base; bases outside gene matches: 2. CDR1 is MNHEY, CDR2 SVGAGI, per germline. CDR3 coding DNA: TGTGCCAGCAGTTCCGGGACAGGGAACACTGAAGCTTTCTTT. It encodes CASSSGTGNTEAFF.

This clone turned up a few times. The J gene is TRBJ2-3, the V gene TRBV4-3; D might be TRBD2 (6 bases). Looked up from germline, CDR1 is LGHNA and CDR2 is YSLEER. The V and J ends lost 1 base and 1 base respectively, with 12 bases between them. CDR3 length: 16 amino acids. CDR3 sequence reads: CASSQGGGLGTDTQYF. The CDR3 DNA reads TGCGCCAGCAGCCAAGGGGGAGGACTGGGCACAGATACGCAGTATTTT.

The chain carries TRBV4-3 and TRBJ2-1; 12 nucleotides align to TRBD2. The CDR3 is 16 amino acids. Germline assignment: CDR1 LGHNA and CDR2 YSLEER. V lost 1 base and J lost 5; bases outside the gene matches: 3. CDR3 sequence (DNA): TGCGCCAGCAGCCAAGTCCTAGCGGGAGGGGACAATGAGCAGTTCTTC. It specifies CASSQVLAGGDNEQFF.

Only a few counts were recorded for this clone. The chain employs TRBV27 and TRBJ2-7; 7 positions agree with TRBD1. Germline V lookup: CDR1 MNHEY, CDR2 SMNVEV (reference sequence). This CDR3 has 13 amino acids. Trimming cost V 6 bases and J 3 bases; bases outside gene matches: 5. CDR3 nucleotide sequence: TGTGCCAGCAGCTCCCGGGACAGCTACGAGCAGTACTTC. Its protein is CASSSRDSYEQYF.

V gene TRBV9 combines with J gene TRBJ2-1; possibly TRBD2 for D (6 bases). The CDR3 has 19 amino acids. Germline CDR1 SGDLS, CDR2 YYNGEE. V was clipped by 2 bases and J by 4 bases, with 25 bases between them. The CDR3 nucleotides read TGTGCCAGCAGCGTGAACCCGTCTATGGCGGGCGGAGGGTACAATGAGCAGTTCTTC. This sequence encodes CASSVNPSMAGGGYNEQFF.

The V gene is TRBV5-4, the J gene TRBJ2-2, with TRBD2 matching over 11 bases. Germline V gene data show CDR1 as SGHNT and CDR2 as YYREEE (reference sequence). V lost 0 bases, J lost 5 bases, and 6 bases stayed unmatched. This CDR3 comprises 17 residues. The CDR3 loop is CASSLAGLAGSTGELFF. The CDR3 DNA reads as TGTGCCAGCAGCTTGGCCGGACTAGCGGGTTCGACCGGGGAGCTGTTTTTT.

This rearrangement joins TRBV7-8 to TRBJ2-1, with D possibly TRBD1 on 6 matching bases. This CDR3 comprises 15 residues. The V gene lost 4 bases and the J gene lost 3 bases, with 13 bases spanning the gap. CDR1 is SGHVS and CDR2 is FQNEAQ in the germline V gene. This chain's CDR3 is CASSWGRQVYNEQFF. In DNA, the CDR3 is TGTGCCAGCAGCTGGGGGCGACAGGTCTACAATGAGCAGTTCTTC.

The V and J genes are TRBV28 and TRBJ2-1; 9 bases map to TRBD2. This CDR3 is built from 16 residues. V was clipped by 7 bases and J by 10 bases; unmatched bases: 17. Germline CDR1 and CDR2: MDHEN and SYDVKM. For the CDR3, the DNA is TGTGCCAGCACCTACATGGGCGGGAGGGCTTCTGGGGAGCAGTTCTTC. Protein: CASTYMGGRASGEQFF.

The chain couples TRBV6-1 to TRBJ2-7; D unresolved. Per the germline V gene, CDR1 is MNHNS and CDR2 is SASEGT. This CDR3 is 11 amino acids long. The CDR3 sequence is CASSGLTPSSV. As DNA, the CDR3 is TGTGCCAGCAGTGGTCTTACTCCCTCTTCGGTT.

A remark on this clone: At one end the junction does not follow the germline gene, possibly because of a read error. Other DNA sequences in the sample encode the same CDR3. This rearrangement joins TRBV4-2 to TRBJ1-3, with no clear D. The CDR3 runs to 12 residues. Germline CDR1 LGHNA, CDR2 YNFKEQ. The CDR3 is CASSQDLAGTHF. The CDR3 bases are TGTGCCAGCAGCCAAGATCTTGCAGGAACGCATTTT.

The chain employs TRBV7-8 and TRBJ1-1, with 7 positions matching TRBD1. The CDR3 consists of 15 residues. V was clipped by 5 bases and J by 1 base; unmatched bases: 7. Germline V gives CDR1 SGHVS, CDR2 FQNEAQ. Here the CDR3 reads CASSPRQGSNTEAFF. The CDR3 nucleotides are TGTGCCAGCAGCCCACGACAGGGATCGAACACTGAAGCTTTCTTT.

CDR3 sequence: CASSRAGAGYGYTF. The CDR3, as DNA: TGTGCCAGCAGTCGGGCGGGGGCAGGCTATGGCTACACCTTC. The J gene is TRBJ1-2, the V gene TRBV27; tentative D call: TRBD1 (6 bases). The CDR3 loop spans 14 amino acids. The germline CDR1 and CDR2 sequences are MNHEY and SMNVEV (reference sequence). The germline V and J ends were trimmed by 5 bases and 4 bases, with 14 bases remaining between them.

V and J are TRBV12-5 and TRBJ1-2; a possible D gene is TRBD1 (6 bases). The CDR3 loop spans 12 amino acids. Trimming stripped 5 bases from V and 7 bases from J, with 11 bases between. CDR1 LGHNT and CDR2 FRNRAP come from the germline V gene. The CDR3 nucleotides read TGTGCTAGTGGTCAGGGGTGGGCTGGCTACACCTTC. Its protein product is CASGQGWAGYTF.

V and J are TRBV7-2 and TRBJ1-2, with TRBD1 as a possible D gene (5 bases). The germline gives CDR1 SGHTA, CDR2 FQGNSA. The CDR3 length is 15 residues. Trimming stripped 2 bases from V and 0 bases from J, with 10 bases between. The CDR3 spells CASSLMTDTNYGYTF. The CDR3 bases are TGTGCCAGCAGCTTAATGACAGATACTAACTATGGCTACACCTTC.

The CDR3 region has the DNA TGTGCCAGCAGCCCGGTTACGACCCGGGACAGGGGTCGGGAGCAGTACTTC. This codes for CASSPVTTRDRGREQYF. The rearrangement links TRBV7-6 to TRBJ2-7; 10 bases match TRBD1. Germline V gives CDR1 SGHVS, CDR2 FNYEAQ. V was clipped by 5 bases and J by 7 bases; unmatched bases: 17. The CDR3 totals 17 residues.

The chain couples TRBV11-2 to TRBJ2-3, with D maybe TRBD2 (5 bases). Deletions cut 4 bases from V and 1 base from J, with 12 bases between. CDR1 and CDR2 from the germline V gene are SGHAT and FQNNGV. This CDR3 is 15 amino acids long. CDR3 nucleotide sequence: TGTGCCAGCAGCTCCATAACCGGGGGCACAGATACGCAGTATTTT. It is translated as CASSSITGGTDTQYF. The whole variable domain, filled in from reference TRBV11-2 and TRBJ2-3, reads EAGVAQSPRYKIIEKRQSVAFWCNPISGHATLYWYQQILGQGPKLLIQFQNNGVVDDSQLPKDRFSAERLKGVDSTLKIQPAKLEDSAVYLCASSSITGGTDTQYFGPGTRLTVL.